This passage covers 10 T cell receptor beta chains from one sample sequenced in a study of T cell repertoires in cytomegalovirus infection. TCRdb reprocessed the reads with MiXCR, giving one entry per CDR3 protein. The sample holds 150,000 to 200,000 distinct CDR3 sequences; approximately 30% are singletons and the top ten take 31%. Input material: PBMCs. These receptor sequences come from a human donor in good health (CMV status not recorded). Some clones in this sample may be carry-over from other donors' samples.

The chain uses TRBV28 and TRBJ2-7; weak D call: TRBD2 (6 bases). Germline V CDR1 and CDR2: MDHEN, SYDVKM. Trimming took 2 bases from V and 5 from J, leaving 7 bases between them. This CDR3 has 12 residues. As DNA, the CDR3 is TGTGCCAGCAGTTTACCGGGAGACGAGCAGTACTTC. Its protein is CASSLPGDEQYF.

The V gene is TRBV7-2, the J gene TRBJ1-1, with unresolved D. Germline V CDR1 and CDR2: SGHTA, FQGNSA. The V and J ends lost 4 bases and 7 bases respectively, with 10 bases between them. The CDR3 runs to 12 residues. CDR3 sequence reads: CASSSTIFEAFF. CDR3 coding DNA: TGTGCCAGCAGCTCGACAATTTTTGAAGCTTTCTTT. Full variable domain (missing parts from reference TRBV7-2 and TRBJ1-1): GAGVSQSPSNKVTEKGKDVELRCDPISGHTALYWYRQSLGQGLEFLIYFQGNSAPDKSGLPSDRFSAERTGGSVSTLTIQRTQQEDSAVYLCASSSTIFEAFFGQGTRLTVV.

The V and J genes are TRBV5-1 and TRBJ2-7; TRBD1 agrees at 7 bases. J gave up 5 bases and V 6 bases, and 14 bases lay outside the gene matches. The CDR3 consists of 15 residues. In germline, CDR1 is SGHRS, CDR2 YFSETQ. This chain's CDR3 is CASIAPETGNNEQYF. In DNA, the CDR3 is TGCGCCAGCATTGCCCCCGAGACAGGGAACAACGAGCAGTACTTC. The full variable domain, completed using reference TRBV5-1 and TRBJ2-7, is KAGVTQTPRYLIKTRGQQVTLSCSPISGHRSVSWYQQTPGQGLQFLFEYFSETQRNKGNFPGRFSGRQFSNSRSEMNVSTLELGDSALYLCASIAPETGNNEQYFGPGTRLTVT.

CDR3 protein: CAISEPDEGTEAFF. CDR3 bases: TGTGCCATCAGTGAGCCGGACGAAGGCACTGAAGCTTTCTTT. The genes are TRBV10-3 and TRBJ1-1; D unresolved. The CDR3 consists of 14 residues. Germline lookup yields CDR1 ENHRY and CDR2 SYGVKD. V lost 2 bases, J lost 4 bases, and 11 bases lay in between.

A note on this clonotype: This could be a read error, since a much larger clone is one nucleotide away. The gene calls are TRBV7-8 and TRBJ2-2; D unclear. This CDR3 contains 16 residues. The germline V gene has CDR1 SGHVS and CDR2 FQNEAQ. The germline V and J ends were trimmed by 10 bases and 1 base, with 19 bases remaining between them. This CDR3 reads CATTPRWWGNTGELFF. Written as DNA, the CDR3 is TGTGCCACCACCCCCCGCTGGTGGGGGAACACCGGGGAGCTGTTTTTT.

The chain combines TRBV7-6 with TRBJ2-5; TRBD1 matches 7 bases. CDR1 and CDR2 (germline): SGHVS, FNYEAQ. CDR3 length: 16 amino acids. The V segment lost 5 bases and the J segment 0 bases; nucleotides outside the gene matches: 9. Written as DNA, the CDR3 is TGTGCCAGCAGCCACTACCCGGGACAGCACCAAGAGACCCAGTACTTC. Translated: CASSHYPGQHQETQYF.

This rearrangement joins TRBV12-3 or TRBV12-4 to TRBJ2-2; possible D gene TRBD2, 5 bases. V lost 2 bases to trimming and J lost 5 bases, with 15 bases between them. The CDR3 is 16 residues long. The CDR3 DNA is TGTGCCAGCAGTTTATACCGGGGTAGGAAGACCGGGGAGCTGTTTTTT. Translation gives CASSLYRGRKTGELFF.

The table lists this clonotype with many counts. The chain carries TRBV7-2 and TRBJ1-1; D is perhaps TRBD1 (5 bases). Germline V CDR1 and CDR2: SGHTA, FQGNSA. The CDR3 runs to 15 residues. V was pared by 2 bases and J by 0 bases, with 10 bases between. The CDR3: CASSLLLRVNTEAFF. The CDR3 coding sequence is TGTGCCAGCAGCTTACTCCTCAGGGTGAACACTGAAGCTTTCTTT.

As for this clonotype: A read error may explain this, as a much larger clone is one base away. This chain connects TRBV6-2 or TRBV6-3 to TRBJ1-1; 7 bases agree with TRBD1. This CDR3 comprises 17 residues. Germline assignment: CDR1 MNHEY and CDR2 SVGEGT. CDR3 region: CASSFRPQGTMKTEAFF. CDR3 coding DNA: TGTGCCAGCAGTTTCCGCCCACAGGGGACAATGAAAACTGAAGCTTTCTTT.

The rearrangement uses TRBV12-5 and TRBJ1-5; 9 bases map to TRBD1. The CDR3 totals 16 residues. V was clipped by 5 bases and J by 6 bases; unmatched bases: 11. Germline V lookup: CDR1 LGHNT, CDR2 FRNRAP. The CDR3 region is CASGANDRGISQPQHF. The CDR3 coding sequence is TGTGCTAGTGGTGCGAACGACAGGGGGATTAGTCAGCCCCAGCATTTT.